The source of this TCR beta chain is a study of regulatory T cells in long-lasting Graves disease. Across the whole study: Persistent cases were those of Graves' disease that involved over 5 years of antithyroid drugs with positive TSH receptor antibodies. Study-level findings and limits: Graves' patients with persistent disease showed TCR diversity lower than patients newly diagnosed.

As concerns this clonotype: Its antigen is as yet unknown.

The authors built TCR beta libraries using iRepertoire HTBI primers and Arm-PCR of CDR3 regions. From the multiplex PCR reads, TCRdb called clonotypes with MiXCR, one entry per CDR3 protein. The table has under 500,000 distinct CDR3 sequences, less than 25% seen once. As to time point: persistent/refractory GD, antithyroid drugs over 5 years with positive TRAb. Scientists built the TCR library using RNA that was extracted from PBMCs. The sequence was obtained from a female donor with Graves disease. The material was peripheral blood mononuclear cells (PBMCs), obtained when the disease was refractory, from a patient treated with antithyroid drugs.

In DNA form, the CDR3 reads TGCGCCAGCAGCCAAGGAGCAGGATCTAACTATGGCTACACCTTC. Protein product: CASSQGAGSNYGYTF. The V gene is TRBV4-1, the J gene TRBJ1-2; D is undetermined. The CDR3 spans 15 residues. Trimming took off 1 base at V and 0 bases at J, with 9 bases between the two ends. Germline V lookup: CDR1 MGHRA, CDR2 YSYEKL.